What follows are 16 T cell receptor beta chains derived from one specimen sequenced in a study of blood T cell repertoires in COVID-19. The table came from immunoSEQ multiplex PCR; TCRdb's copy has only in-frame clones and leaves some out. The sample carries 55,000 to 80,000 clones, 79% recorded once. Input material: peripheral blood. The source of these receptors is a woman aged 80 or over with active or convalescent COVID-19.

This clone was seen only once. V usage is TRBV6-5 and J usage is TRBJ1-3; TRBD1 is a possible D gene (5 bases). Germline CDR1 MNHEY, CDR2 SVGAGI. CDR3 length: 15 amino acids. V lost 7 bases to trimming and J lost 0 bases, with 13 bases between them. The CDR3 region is CASIRQQSSGNTIYF. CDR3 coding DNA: TGTGCCAGCATTCGACAGCAGAGCTCTGGAAACACCATATATTTT.

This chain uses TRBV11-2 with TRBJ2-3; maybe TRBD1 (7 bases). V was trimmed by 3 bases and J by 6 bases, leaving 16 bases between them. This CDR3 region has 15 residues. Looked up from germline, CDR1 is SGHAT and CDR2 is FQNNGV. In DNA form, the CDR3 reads TGTGCCAGCAGCTTCCGATACGGGGGACAGGATACGCAGTATTTT. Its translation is CASSFRYGGQDTQYF.

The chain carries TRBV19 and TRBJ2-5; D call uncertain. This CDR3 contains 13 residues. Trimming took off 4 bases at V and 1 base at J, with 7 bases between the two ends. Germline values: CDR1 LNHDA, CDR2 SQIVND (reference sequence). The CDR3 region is CASSRALQETQYF. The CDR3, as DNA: TGTGCCAGTAGTAGGGCACTCCAAGAGACCCAGTACTTC.

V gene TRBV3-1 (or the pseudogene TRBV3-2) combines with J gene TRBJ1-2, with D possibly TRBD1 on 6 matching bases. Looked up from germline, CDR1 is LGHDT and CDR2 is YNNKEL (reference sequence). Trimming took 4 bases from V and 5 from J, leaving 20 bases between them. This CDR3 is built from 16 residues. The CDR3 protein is CASSRMPGHLSYGYTF. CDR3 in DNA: TGTGCCAGCAGCCGGATGCCGGGACATTTGTCTTATGGCTACACCTTC.

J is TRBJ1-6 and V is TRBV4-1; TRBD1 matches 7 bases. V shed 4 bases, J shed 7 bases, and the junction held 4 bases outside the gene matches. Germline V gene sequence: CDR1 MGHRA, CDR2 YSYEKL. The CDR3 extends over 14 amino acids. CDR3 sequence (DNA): TGCGCCAGCAGCCCCGACAGGGTGAATTCACCCCTCCACTTT. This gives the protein CASSPDRVNSPLHF.

Here the CDR3 DNA reads TGTGCCAGCTCTTCGTTAGGGGGCGACACCGGGGAGCTGTTTTTT. Residues: CASSSLGGDTGELFF. The rearrangement uses TRBV21-1 and TRBJ2-2; the D call in the table, TRBD1, was not verified against the DNA. TRBV21-1 is a listed pseudogene. The CDR3 is 15 amino acids.

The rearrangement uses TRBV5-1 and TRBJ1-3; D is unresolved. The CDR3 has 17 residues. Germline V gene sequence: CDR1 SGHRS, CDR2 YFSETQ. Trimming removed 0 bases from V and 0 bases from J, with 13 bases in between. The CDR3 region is CASSLAPLSSSGNTIYF. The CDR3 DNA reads TGCGCCAGCAGCTTGGCCCCGTTAAGTAGCTCTGGAAACACCATATATTTT.

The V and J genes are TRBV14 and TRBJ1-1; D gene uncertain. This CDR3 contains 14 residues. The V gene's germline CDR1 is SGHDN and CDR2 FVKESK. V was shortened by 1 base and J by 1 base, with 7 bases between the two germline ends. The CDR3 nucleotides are TGTGCCAGCAGCCAAGGCCTAAAGAACACTGAAGCTTTCTTT. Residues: CASSQGLKNTEAFF.

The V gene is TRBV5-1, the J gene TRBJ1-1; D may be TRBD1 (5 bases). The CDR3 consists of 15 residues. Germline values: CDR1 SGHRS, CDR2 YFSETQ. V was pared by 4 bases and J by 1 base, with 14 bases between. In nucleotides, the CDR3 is TGCGCCAGCAGCCAGGGAAGGATCGAGAACACTGAAGCTTTCTTT. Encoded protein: CASSQGRIENTEAFF.

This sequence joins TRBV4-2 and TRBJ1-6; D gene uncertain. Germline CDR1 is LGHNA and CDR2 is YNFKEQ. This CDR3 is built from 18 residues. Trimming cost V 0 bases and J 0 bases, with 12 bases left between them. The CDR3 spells CASSQEPLTSSYNSPLHF. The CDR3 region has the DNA TGTGCCAGCAGCCAAGAACCCCTCACAAGCTCCTATAATTCACCCCTCCACTTT.

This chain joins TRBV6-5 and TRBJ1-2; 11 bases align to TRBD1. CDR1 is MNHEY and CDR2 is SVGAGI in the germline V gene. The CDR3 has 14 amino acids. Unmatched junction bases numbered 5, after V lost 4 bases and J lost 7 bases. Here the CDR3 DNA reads TGTGCCAGCAGTTCGGACAGGGGGCTGGGTGGCTACACCTTC. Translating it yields CASSSDRGLGGYTF.

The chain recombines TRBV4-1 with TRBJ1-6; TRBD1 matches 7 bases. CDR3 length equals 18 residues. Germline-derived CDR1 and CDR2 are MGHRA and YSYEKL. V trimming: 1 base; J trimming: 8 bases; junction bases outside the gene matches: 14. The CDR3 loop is CASSQVPARGTMYSPLHF. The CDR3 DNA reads TGCGCCAGCAGCCAAGTCCCCGCCAGGGGGACCATGTATTCACCCCTCCACTTT.

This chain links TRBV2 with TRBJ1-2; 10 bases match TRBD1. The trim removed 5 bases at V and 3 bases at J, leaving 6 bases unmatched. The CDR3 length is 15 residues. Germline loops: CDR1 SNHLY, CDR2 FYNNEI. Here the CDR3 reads CASSLKTGGDYGYTF. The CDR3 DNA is TGTGCCAGCAGTCTTAAGACAGGGGGCGACTATGGCTACACCTTC.

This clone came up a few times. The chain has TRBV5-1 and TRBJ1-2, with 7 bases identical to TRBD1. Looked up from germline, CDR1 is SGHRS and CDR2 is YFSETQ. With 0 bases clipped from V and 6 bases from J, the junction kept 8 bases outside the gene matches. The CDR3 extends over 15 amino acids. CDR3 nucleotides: TGCGCCAGCAGCTTGGGTCAGGGGGAGAGTGATGGCTACACCTTC. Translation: CASSLGQGESDGYTF.

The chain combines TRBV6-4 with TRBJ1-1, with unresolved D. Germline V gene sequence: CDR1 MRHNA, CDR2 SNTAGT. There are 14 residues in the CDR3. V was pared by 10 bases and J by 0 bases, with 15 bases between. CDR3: CATPPPGLNTEAFF. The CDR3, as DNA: TGTGCCACCCCTCCCCCGGGTCTGAACACTGAAGCTTTCTTT.

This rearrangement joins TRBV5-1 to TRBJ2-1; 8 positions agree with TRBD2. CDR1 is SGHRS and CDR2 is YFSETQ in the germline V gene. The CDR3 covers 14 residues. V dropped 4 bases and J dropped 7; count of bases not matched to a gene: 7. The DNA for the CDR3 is TGCGCCAGCAGCCCCGGGGGGGACCGGAATGAGCAGTTCTTC. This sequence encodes CASSPGGDRNEQFF.